A single sample is the source of the 18 T cell receptor beta chains below, sequenced in a study of blood T cell repertoires in COVID-19 (dated by TCRdb to 2018 to 2021). The library was produced with the immunoSEQ multiplex PCR assay. The source is immuneACCESS, and TCRdb retained only in-frame sequences with V and J called. Part of the clones is not carried over; for the studies checked, unresolved V genes explain less than half of this, and the remainder is unexplained. The sample contains 250,000 to 350,000 clones, around nine tenths of them found a single time. The leading ten clones occupy 11% of the sample. Sequencing used peripheral blood. The receptors come from a woman aged 25-40 years with COVID-19, enrolled during active disease.

J is TRBJ2-2 and V is TRBV30; D unclear. The V end lost 2 bases, the J end lost 6 bases, and 7 bases lay between the germline ends. The CDR3 consists of 12 residues. The germline V gene encodes CDR1 GTSNPN and CDR2 SVGIG (reference sequence). CDR3 nucleotides: TGTGCCTGGAGTCCCCGGGCCGGGGAGCTGTTTTTT. Protein: CAWSPRAGELFF.

A single count supports this clone. The gene calls are TRBV7-9 and TRBJ1-6; D not certain. Trimming cost V 5 bases and J 0 bases, with 11 bases left between them. The CDR3 contains 16 residues. CDR1 is SEHNR and CDR2 is FQNEAQ in the germline V gene (reference sequence). CDR3 region: CASSADRSSYNSPLHF. The CDR3 DNA follows: TGTGCCAGCAGCGCCGACCGGAGCTCCTATAATTCACCCCTCCACTTT.

This rearrangement joins TRBV30 to TRBJ2-7, with TRBD2 matching over 10 bases. The germline CDR1 and CDR2 sequences are GTSNPN and SVGIG (reference sequence). Losses at the gene ends were 2 bases for V and 7 bases for J; bases not matched to a gene: 11. The CDR3 loop spans 15 amino acids. The CDR3 DNA follows: TGTGCCTGGAGTCCCCCGACTAGCGGGCGTCGGGAGCAGTACTTC. Its protein is CAWSPPTSGRREQYF.

The chain is built from TRBV6-2 or TRBV6-3 and TRBJ1-5; maybe TRBD1 (5 bases). Germline V gene sequence: CDR1 MNHEY, CDR2 SVGEGT. There are 15 residues in the CDR3. Trimming cost V 5 bases and J 5 bases, with 16 bases left between them. CDR3 region: CASSRRGLGYQPQHF. CDR3 sequence (DNA): TGTGCCAGCAGTAGAAGGGGTTTAGGATATCAGCCCCAGCATTTT.

The rearrangement uses TRBV2 and TRBJ2-1, with D perhaps TRBD2 (6 bases). Trimming removed 6 bases from V and 4 bases from J, with 10 bases in between. The CDR3 runs to 13 residues. Per germline, CDR1 SNHLY and CDR2 FYNNEI. In DNA, the CDR3 is TGTGCCAGCAGCGGGACTCGTTACAATGAGCAGTTCTTC. This encodes CASSGTRYNEQFF.

The V and J genes are TRBV19 and TRBJ2-1, with TRBD2 as a possible D gene (7 bases). V was shortened by 5 bases and J by 7 bases, with 12 bases between the two germline ends. The germline V gene encodes CDR1 LNHDA and CDR2 SQIVND (reference sequence). The CDR3 is 13 residues long. The CDR3 here is CASSGGAWNEQFF. As DNA, the CDR3 is TGTGCCAGTAGTGGGGGGGCCTGGAATGAGCAGTTCTTC.

The chain links TRBV29-1 to TRBJ1-1; possible D gene TRBD1, 6 bases. The CDR3 spans 14 residues. The V end was cut by 0 bases, the J end by 1 base, with 9 bases between. Germline CDR1 and CDR2: SQVTM and ANQGSEA. The CDR3 DNA reads TGCAGCGTTGAAGATCAGGGACAGAACACTGAAGCTTTCTTT. It is translated as CSVEDQGQNTEAFF.

The chain joins TRBV5-1 to TRBJ2-4, with 7 bases fitting TRBD2. The germline CDR1 and CDR2 sequences are SGHRS and YFSETQ. Unmatched junction bases numbered 5, after V lost 7 bases and J lost 1 base. The CDR3 extends over 14 amino acids. CDR3 in DNA: TGCGCCAGCCAGCGGGATGTGGCCAAAAACATTCAGTACTTC. Encoded protein: CASQRDVAKNIQYF.

This clone was detected only once. The chain combines TRBV7-2 with TRBJ1-4; D gene uncertain. Germline V gene data show CDR1 as SGHTA and CDR2 as FQGNSA. The CDR3 extends over 14 amino acids. The V end was cut by 1 base, the J end by 8 bases, with 11 bases between. In DNA form, the CDR3 reads TGTGCCAGCAGCTTAGATCCGAGGCGAGAAAAACTGTTTTTT. Its protein product is CASSLDPRREKLFF.

The J gene is TRBJ2-6, the V gene TRBV5-1; TRBD1 matches at 10 bases. V dropped 3 bases and J dropped 0; count of bases not matched to a gene: 6. The CDR3 runs to 18 residues. Germline loops: CDR1 SGHRS, CDR2 YFSETQ. Here the CDR3 reads CASSYGTGALSGANVLTF. The CDR3 nucleotides read TGCGCCAGCAGCTACGGGACAGGGGCGCTCTCTGGGGCCAACGTCCTGACTTTC. The full variable domain, completed using reference TRBV5-1 and TRBJ2-6, is KAGVTQTPRYLIKTRGQQVTLSCSPISGHRSVSWYQQTPGQGLQFLFEYFSETQRNKGNFPGRFSGRQFSNSRSEMNVSTLELGDSALYLCASSYGTGALSGANVLTFGAGSRLTVL.

This sequence joins TRBV3-1 (or the pseudogene TRBV3-2) and TRBJ2-1; D might be TRBD2 (5 bases). V was clipped by 0 bases and J by 7 bases, with 13 bases between them. The CDR3 length is 15 residues. Germline CDR1 reads LGHDT; CDR2 reads YNNKEL (reference sequence). This CDR3 is CASSQELGRRNEQFF. The CDR3 DNA reads as TGTGCCAGCAGCCAAGAACTAGGAAGGCGAAATGAGCAGTTCTTC.

This chain joins TRBV28 and TRBJ1-2, with 8 bases that match TRBD1. J was trimmed by 6 bases and V by 8 bases; bases with no gene match: 8. Germline-derived CDR1 and CDR2 are MDHEN and SYDVKM. The CDR3 has 13 amino acids. The DNA of the CDR3 is TGTGCCAGCTCGACTAGACAGGGGAATGGCTACACCTTC. Its translation: CASSTRQGNGYTF.

The V and J genes are TRBV2 and TRBJ1-1, with 7 bases fitting TRBD1. V lost 3 bases, J lost 4 bases, and 8 bases stayed unmatched. The CDR3 contains 15 residues. Germline assignment: CDR1 SNHLY and CDR2 FYNNEI. The CDR3 DNA follows: TGTGCCAGCAGTGATGGGACAGCCCTGGGCACTGAAGCTTTCTTT. Translation gives CASSDGTALGTEAFF.

This clone was recorded only once. The chain combines TRBV18 with TRBJ1-3; unclear D gene. CDR1 KGHSH and CDR2 LQKENI come from the germline V gene. Between the trimmed V and J ends, which lost 4 bases and 3 bases, there was a span of 16 bases. This CDR3 spans 16 amino acids. CDR3 nucleotide sequence: TGTGCCAGCTCACTCGCCCCGGGAGTCAGTGGAAACACCATATATTTT. Its protein product is CASSLAPGVSGNTIYF. Looking up the rest from reference TRBV18 and TRBJ1-3 gives the full variable domain: NAGVMQNPRHLVRRRGQEARLRCSPMKGHSHVYWYRQLPEEGLKFMVYLQKENIIDESGMPKERFSAEFPKEGPSILRIQQVVRGDSAAYFCASSLAPGVSGNTIYFGEGSWLTVV.

The chain links TRBV5-1 to TRBJ2-3, with TRBD2 as a possible D gene (6 bases). Germline V CDR1 and CDR2: SGHRS, YFSETQ. The CDR3 extends over 14 amino acids. Trimming took 4 bases from V and 2 from J, leaving 11 bases between them. The CDR3 loop is CASSPGLITDTQYF. The CDR3 DNA sequence: TGCGCCAGCAGCCCGGGACTTATCACAGATACGCAGTATTTT. The variable domain in full, completed from reference TRBV5-1 and TRBJ2-3, reads KAGVTQTPRYLIKTRGQQVTLSCSPISGHRSVSWYQQTPGQGLQFLFEYFSETQRNKGNFPGRFSGRQFSNSRSEMNVSTLELGDSALYLCASSPGLITDTQYFGPGTRLTVL.

CDR3 region: CASSLSWARVTFF. DNA for the CDR3: TGTGCCAGCAGTTTATCCTGGGCGAGAGTAACTTTCTTT. This sequence joins TRBV27 and TRBJ1-1; D is uncertain. V was cut by 0 bases and J by 12 bases, with 14 bases left in between. Germline loops: CDR1 MNHEY, CDR2 SMNVEV (reference sequence). This CDR3 is built from 13 residues.

CDR3 region: CASSASDSSYEQYF. The DNA of the CDR3 is TGTGCCAGTAGTGCTTCGGACAGTTCCTACGAGCAGTACTTC. This rearrangement joins TRBV19 to TRBJ2-7; a weak D match, TRBD1 (6 bases). With 5 bases removed from V and 1 base from J, the gap between germline ends came to 12 bases. The CDR3 runs 14 residues. Germline V lookup: CDR1 LNHDA, CDR2 SQIVND (reference sequence).

The rearrangement joins TRBV5-1 to TRBJ1-6; possible D gene TRBD1, 6 bases. CDR1 SGHRS and CDR2 YFSETQ come from the germline V gene. This CDR3 has 16 residues. The V and J ends lost 0 bases and 10 bases respectively, with 17 bases between them. CDR3 in amino acids: CASSLEVTGSGSPLHF. CDR3 nucleotides: TGCGCCAGCAGCTTGGAGGTAACAGGGTCGGGATCACCCCTCCACTTT. The variable domain in full, completed from reference TRBV5-1 and TRBJ1-6, reads KAGVTQTPRYLIKTRGQQVTLSCSPISGHRSVSWYQQTPGQGLQFLFEYFSETQRNKGNFPGRFSGRQFSNSRSEMNVSTLELGDSALYLCASSLEVTGSGSPLHFGNGTRLTVT.